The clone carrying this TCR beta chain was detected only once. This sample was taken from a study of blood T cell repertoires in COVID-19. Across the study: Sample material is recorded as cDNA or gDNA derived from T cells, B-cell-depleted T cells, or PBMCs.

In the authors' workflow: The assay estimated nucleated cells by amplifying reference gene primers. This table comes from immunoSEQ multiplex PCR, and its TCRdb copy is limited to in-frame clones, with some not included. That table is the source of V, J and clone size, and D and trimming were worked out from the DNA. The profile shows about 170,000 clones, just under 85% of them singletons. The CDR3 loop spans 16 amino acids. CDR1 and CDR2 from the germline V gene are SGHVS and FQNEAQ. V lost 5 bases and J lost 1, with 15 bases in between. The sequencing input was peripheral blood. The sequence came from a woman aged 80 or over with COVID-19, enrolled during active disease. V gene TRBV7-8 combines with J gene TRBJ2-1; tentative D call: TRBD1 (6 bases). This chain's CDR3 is CASSAGPQGSYNEQFF. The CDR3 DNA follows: TGTGCCAGCAGCGCCGGGCCACAGGGTTCCTACAATGAGCAGTTCTTC.